Shown below are 25 T cell receptor delta chains from a single sample sequenced in a study of γδ T cells in repeated Plasmodium falciparum infection (dated by TCRdb to the early 2020s). Vgamma9/Vdelta2+ and Vdelta2-negative gammadelta T cell populations were flow-sorted from peripheral blood mononuclear cells for bulk TCR repertoire analysis. Libraries were built with multiplex PCR. The reads were generated on an Illumina MiSeq. TCRdb called clones anew from the public reads via CATT; matching DNA rows were later pooled. In all, the sample holds roughly 93,000 delta-chain clones, and more than 1.4% of those were seen once. The ten largest clonotypes hold 9% of the sample. Sequenced sample: gamma-delta T cells from blood. The receptor source for this set is a pool of human donors (malaria-infected and uninfected, not separated).

This clone was seen a few times. This DNA's translation and the protein TCRdb lists, from a much larger clone, do not match at residue 4, likely due to a read error; the protein shown is translated from the DNA. V gene TRDV2 combines with J gene TRDJ1; TRDD3 is a possible D gene (6 bases). The J gene was not available in TCRdb and was assigned here by matching the DNA to germline segments. Germline V CDR1 and CDR2: GEAIGNYY, EKD. V was shortened by 6 bases and J by 4 bases, with 35 bases between the two germline ends. The length of the CDR3 is 20 residues. CDR3 coding DNA: TGTGCCTGTAATCCCATTAAAACCCCGGGTACTGGGAAGTTACTCGATAAACTCATCTTT. It translates to CACNPIKTPGTGKLLDKLIF.

This clone has a handful of counts. TCRdb records a much larger clone's protein for this DNA, with a difference at residue 6 that likely arises from a read error; the protein given is the translation of the DNA. The CDR3 reads CACDGVVNTDKLIF. For the CDR3, the DNA is TGTGCCTGTGACGGGGTAGTTAACACCGATAAACTCATCTTT. The rearrangement joins TRDV2 to TRDJ1; D is undetermined. Here the J gene was assigned by germline matching of the DNA, as TCRdb has none. The V end lost 3 bases, the J end lost 0 bases, and 10 bases lay between the germline ends. Germline V lookup: CDR1 GEAIGNYY, CDR2 EKD. There are 14 residues in the CDR3.

For this clone: A read error likely explains why the TCRdb protein, taken from a much larger clone, differs from this DNA's translation at residue 8; the protein shown is translated from the DNA. This rearrangement joins TRDV2 to TRDJ3; 7 bases map to TRDD3. The J gene, not given by TCRdb, was assigned here from a germline match of the nucleotide sequence. Germline V gene sequence: CDR1 GEAIGNYY, CDR2 EKD. CDR3 length equals 19 residues. V dropped 2 bases and J dropped 0; count of bases not matched to a gene: 9. In nucleotides, the CDR3 is TGTGCCTGTGACAAGTACTGGAGGATACGCTCCTGGGACACCCGACAGATGTTTTTC. It codes for CACDKYWRIRSWDTRQMFF.

This clone was counted at least ten times. Since a far larger clone is one base different, this is likely a read error. The sample holds other DNA sequences that translate to the same CDR3. V usage is TRDV2 and J usage is TRDJ2; 8 bases match TRDD3. CDR1 is GEAIGNYY and CDR2 is EKD in the germline V gene. The CDR3 runs 16 residues. CDR3 loop: CACDTLGAGRTAQLFF. The DNA for the CDR3 is TGTGCCTGTGACACACTGGGGGCAGGGAGGACAGCGCAACTCTTCTTT.

Ten or more counts support this clone. This chain uses TRDV1 with TRDJ1, with 7 bases aligning to TRDD3. J was trimmed by 0 bases and V by 3 bases; bases with no gene match: 10. The CDR3 has 17 residues. Germline lookup yields CDR1 TSWWSYY and CDR2 QGS. This CDR3 is CALGEPWGGPYTDKLIF. CDR3 coding DNA: TGTGCTCTTGGGGAGCCCTGGGGGGGACCTTACACCGATAAACTCATCTTT.

This clone came up a few times. The TCRdb protein comes from a much larger clone and disagrees with this DNA's translation at residue 15, likely due to a read error; the protein given here is derived from the DNA. V is TRDV2 and J is TRDJ1, with 10 nucleotides matching TRDD3. No J segment appears in TCRdb, so it was assigned here by matching the sequence to germline. CDR1 is GEAIGNYY, CDR2 EKD, per germline. This CDR3 is 18 amino acids long. The CDR3 loop reads CACDTSTGGSLYTDILIF. The DNA for the CDR3 is TGTGCCTGTGACACCTCCACTGGGGGATCACTGTACACCGATATACTCATCTTT.

This clone turned up a few times. This DNA's translation and the protein TCRdb lists, from a much larger clone, do not match at residue 14, likely due to a read error; the protein shown is translated from the DNA. CDR3 nucleotide sequence: TGTGCCTGTGACACACTCCGAGTACTGGGGGATACTTCTGACGATAAACTCATCTTT. Protein sequence: CACDTLRVLGDTSDDKLIF. J is TRDJ1 and V is TRDV2; TRDD3 agrees at 12 bases. The J gene, not given by TCRdb, was assigned here from a germline match of the nucleotide sequence. CDR3 size: 19 residues. The V gene end was trimmed by 1 base and the J gene end by 4 bases; junction bases not matched to a gene: 15. The V gene's germline CDR1 is GEAIGNYY and CDR2 EKD.

This clone was seen at least ten times. The amino acid sequence in TCRdb belongs to a much larger clone and departs from this DNA's translation at residue 19, likely a sequencing read error; the sequence shown is translated from the DNA. V gene TRDV2 combines with J gene TRDJ1; 10 nucleotides line up with TRDD3. This CDR3 comprises 25 residues. Trimming cost V 0 bases and J 1 base; bases outside gene matches: 31. Germline CDR1 GEAIGNYY, CDR2 EKD. CDR3 nucleotides: TGTGCCTGTGACACCGTCGGTCTGGGGGGATACGCGGCGAACCGCGTATCCGAGGCCACCGATAAACTCATCTTT. This encodes CACDTVGLGGYAANRVSEATDKLIF.

This clone came up a few times. Translating this DNA gives a protein that differs at residue 11 from the TCRdb one, which belongs to a much larger clone; a read error is likely, and the protein shown is this translation. The chain combines TRDV2 with TRDJ3, with 9 bases that match TRDD3. No J gene was available from TCRdb, and it was assigned here by a germline match of the DNA. CDR1 and CDR2 from the germline V gene are GEAIGNYY and EKD. The CDR3 has 23 amino acids. The J segment lost 0 bases and the V segment lost 0 bases, leaving 17 bases of the junction unmatched. The CDR3 DNA follows: TGTGCCTGTGACACCGTGGACCTGGGGGATGCTTTTGTGGGCTCCTGGGACACCCGACAGATGTTTTTC. Its translation is CACDTVDLGDAFVGSWDTRQMFF.

In this sample, this clone turned up a few times. TCRdb has a much larger clone's protein, which differs at residue 6 from the translation of this DNA, likely because of a read error; what is shown is the protein translated from the DNA. The chain links TRDV1 to TRDJ1; 12 nucleotides line up with TRDD3. The J segment lost 7 bases and the V segment lost 2 bases, leaving 14 bases of the junction unmatched. CDR1 TSWWSYY and CDR2 QGS come from the germline V gene. The CDR3 covers 18 residues. The CDR3 DNA sequence: TGTGCTCTTGGGGAAGCGCAGGAACTACTGGGGGATACCCTTAAACTCATCTTT. Protein product: CALGEAQELLGDTLKLIF.

This clone was seen many times. The V call is TRDV1, the J call TRDJ1; TRDD3 matches 11 bases. The germline V gene has CDR1 TSWWSYY and CDR2 QGS. Trimming cost V 1 base and J 2 bases; bases outside gene matches: 18. The CDR3 contains 21 residues. The CDR3 loop is CALGERVRYNGYWGITDKLIF. For the CDR3, the DNA is TGTGCTCTTGGGGAACGGGTTCGATACAATGGGTACTGGGGGATAACCGATAAACTCATCTTT.

A few counts support this clone. This DNA translates differently at residue 13 from the TCRdb protein, which is that of a much larger clone; a read error is likely, and the protein shown is the DNA's own translation. The V segment is TRDV2, and no J call was made; TRDD3 is the table's D call, not checked against the DNA. This CDR3 region has 15 residues. The V gene's germline CDR1 is GEAIGNYY and CDR2 EKD. In nucleotides, the CDR3 is TGTGCCTGTGACACCCTGGGGGATACACCAGCACAACACTTCTTT. Its protein product is CACDTLGDTPAQHFF.

This clone was found a few times. The translation of this DNA and the TCRdb protein of a much larger clone differ at residue 14, probably owing to a read error; the protein shown here is translated from the DNA. The V gene is given as TRDV2, and no J gene call is available. Germline V gene data show CDR1 as GEAIGNYY and CDR2 as EKD. The length of the CDR3 is 15 residues. The CDR3 nucleotides read TGTGCCTGTGACACGGACGCGGGGGCCCGCGATAAACTCACCTTT. Protein: CACDTDAGARDKLTF.

The table lists this clone with a few counts. A far larger clone is one base from this, pointing to a likely read error. At the DNA level, this CDR3 is encoded by other sequences in the same sample as well. This chain connects TRDV1 to TRDJ1, with TRDD3 identical over 9 bases. With V trimmed by 6 bases and J by 1 base, 18 bases remained unmatched. Germline CDR1 TSWWSYY, CDR2 QGS. The CDR3 consists of 19 residues. The chain's CDR3 is CALGERITRGIPPTDKLIF. As DNA, the CDR3 is TGTGCTCTTGGTGAAAGGATCACTAGGGGGATACCGCCCACCGATAAACTCATCTTT.

In this sample, this clone turned up many times. The chain has TRDV1 and TRDJ1; 12 bases line up with TRDD3. The CDR3 is 23 amino acids. J was trimmed by 1 base and V by 0 bases; bases with no gene match: 21. The germline CDR1 and CDR2 sequences are TSWWSYY and QGS. CDR3 in DNA: TGTGCTCTTGGGGAACTCAACTTCCTTCAGGTACTGGGGGATACCCTCCTCACCGATAAACTCATCTTT. Protein product: CALGELNFLQVLGDTLLTDKLIF.

This clone has only a few counts. The protein recorded in TCRdb matches a much larger clone and deviates from this DNA's translation at residue 9, suggesting a read error; the protein here is obtained by translating the DNA. This chain uses TRDV1 with TRDJ1; D might be TRDD3 (6 bases). The J gene comes from matching the DNA to germline here; TCRdb lacks it. From germline, CDR1 is TSWWSYY and CDR2 QGS. V was trimmed by 4 bases and J by 0 bases, leaving 30 bases between them. CDR3 length: 21 residues. DNA of the CDR3: TGTGCTCTTGGGGGGCACAGAGGTTCTACGCCCTGGGGAGAGTACACCGATAAACTCATCTTT. Translated, it gives CALGGHRGSTPWGEYTDKLIF.

This clone was counted a few times. The amino acid sequence in TCRdb belongs to a much larger clone and departs from this DNA's translation at residue 20, likely a sequencing read error; the sequence shown is translated from the DNA. The DNA of the CDR3 is TGTGCCTGTGACACCCTAACTCCATTACTGGGGGATACGCGTAGCACCGATAAACTCACCTTT. Encoded protein: CACDTLTPLLGDTRSTDKLTF. No J gene was called, and the V gene is TRDV2; the table's D call, TRDD3, has no DNA check behind it. Germline V CDR1 and CDR2: GEAIGNYY, EKD. This CDR3 has 21 residues.

This clone was seen only a few times. TCRdb's entry gives the protein of a much larger clone, which mismatches this DNA's translation at residue 10, likely from a read error; the protein reported here is translated from the DNA. V is TRDV2 and J is TRDJ1, with 10 bases identical to TRDD3. J was trimmed by 10 bases and V by 1 base; bases with no gene match: 8. Germline CDR1 reads GEAIGNYY; CDR2 reads EKD. CDR3 size: 14 residues. The CDR3 DNA sequence: TGTGCCTGTGACACGTTGGGGGATACCCAGGGACTCATCTTT. Its translation is CACDTLGDTQGLIF.

In this sample, this clone turned up many times. The rearrangement uses TRDV1 and TRDJ1; 11 nucleotides align to TRDD3. The J gene is not listed in TCRdb, so it was assigned here from a DNA match to germline. The CDR3 extends over 13 amino acids. In germline, CDR1 is TSWWSYY, CDR2 QGS. The ends lost 4 bases at V and 10 bases at J; junction bases unmatched: 5. The DNA for the CDR3 is TGTGCTCTTGGGGGTGGGGGATACGTGGTACTCATCTTT. Its protein product is CALGGGGYVVLIF.

By proportion, this clone is medium-sized (0.01 to 0.1%). Other DNA sequences within the sample encode an identical CDR3. The chain carries TRDV2 and TRDJ3; TRDD3 is a possible D gene (5 bases). Germline V CDR1 and CDR2: GEAIGNYY, EKD. This CDR3 region has 17 residues. V lost 0 bases and J lost 2, with 10 bases in between. The CDR3: CACDTAGAPWDTRQMFF. The CDR3 region has the DNA TGTGCCTGTGACACCGCGGGGGCCCCCTGGGACACCCGACAGATGTTTTTC.

A few counts support this clone. The sample carries other DNA sequences with the same CDR3. V is TRDV1 and J is TRDJ1; 8 bases map to TRDD3. The J gene, left out of TCRdb, was set here by checking the DNA against germline. Germline V lookup: CDR1 TSWWSYY, CDR2 QGS. This CDR3 is built from 17 residues. The J segment lost 1 base and the V segment lost 2 bases, leaving 9 bases of the junction unmatched. The CDR3 here is CALGEVRGYTVTDKLIF. The CDR3 region has the DNA TGTGCTCTTGGGGAAGTTAGGGGATACACGGTCACCGATAAACTCATCTTT.

On this clone: This could be a read error, since a much larger clone is one nucleotide away. The chain joins TRDV1 to TRDJ1, with 10 bases fitting TRDD3. The J gene is not listed in TCRdb, so it was assigned here from a DNA match to germline. This CDR3 is 19 amino acids long. The V gene's germline CDR1 is TSWWSYY and CDR2 QGS. CDR3: CALGELEVSGGYATDKLIF. CDR3 coding DNA: TGTGCTCTCGGGGAACTAGAAGTTTCAGGGGGATACGCTACCGATAAACTCATCTTT.

Comment on this clone: One base separates it from a far larger clone, so it is likely a read error. Distinct nucleotide sequences in the sample also encode this CDR3. This sequence joins TRDV2 and TRDJ1; 12 positions match TRDD3. The CDR3 sequence is 19 residues long. Germline CDR1 is GEAIGNYY and CDR2 is EKD. The CDR3: CACDPLTGGYSEYTDKLIF. The DNA of the CDR3 is TGTGCCTGTGATCCCCTTACTGGGGGATACTCAGAGTACACCGACAAACTCATCTTT.

To note about this clone: This DNA's translation differs at residue 5 from TCRdb's protein, which comes from a much larger clone; a read error is likely, and the protein shown is translated from the DNA. The chain recombines TRDV2 with TRDJ1, with unresolved D. V was clipped by 3 bases and J by 0 bases, with 19 bases between them. The CDR3 is 17 residues long. Germline V gives CDR1 GEAIGNYY, CDR2 EKD. Here the CDR3 DNA reads TGTGCCTGTGACGCCGTGGGACAGCCAGACCACACCGATAAACTCATCTTT. Its protein is CACDAVGQPDHTDKLIF.

This clone was recorded a few times. A single base is all that separates this from a far larger clone, so a read error is likely. The chain carries TRDV1 and TRDJ1, with TRDD3 matching over 11 bases. The J gene, left out of TCRdb, was set here by checking the DNA against germline. CDR3 size: 20 residues. Germline V gene sequence: CDR1 TSWWSYY, CDR2 QGS. For the CDR3, the DNA is TGCGCTCTTGGGGGTTTTCTCGGGCCTTCCTACTGGGGGATAGATGCTAAACTCATCTTT. Translating gives CALGGFLGPSYWGIDAKLIF.